A selection of T cell receptor beta chains follows, all from one sample in a study of shared T cell receptors in the human thymus. Profiled with immunoSEQ multiplex PCR; TCRdb holds only in-frame clones, not every one. The table lists over 65,000 clones, around 96% of them singletons. Sequencing was performed on thymocytes. Source of these receptors: a human donor. Both conserved end residues are part of each CDR3. D genes are given only for firm matches. The listing skips clone size in some rows; elsewhere it reads once, few, many or a size class.

clone size,D gene,V gene,J gene,CDR3 protein,CDR3 DNA
NA,TRBD2,TRBV19,TRBJ2-7,CATAAGLAGGTYEQYF,TGTGCCACCGCCGCGGGACTAGCGGGGGGGACCTACGAGCAGTACTTC
NA,TRBD1,TRBV4-3,TRBJ2-7,CASSQEWTGGYEQYF,TGCGCCAGCAGCCAAGAATGGACAGGGGGCTACGAGCAGTACTTC
NA,NA,TRBV25-1,TRBJ2-5,CASSARHQETQYF,TGTGCCAGCAGTGCTAGGCACCAAGAGACCCAGTACTTC
NA,TRBD2,TRBV7-7,TRBJ2-5,CASSPLRLAGGIKTQYF,TGTGCCAGCAGCCCACTAAGACTAGCGGGGGGTATAAAGACCCAGTACTTC
NA,TRBD1,TRBV25-1,TRBJ1-3,CASRDRSTSGNTIYF,TGTGCCAGCCGGGACAGGTCGACCTCTGGAAACACCATATATTTT
NA,TRBD1,TRBV6-5,TRBJ2-7,CASRGGAGYEQYF,TGTGCCAGCAGAGGGGGCGCAGGCTACGAGCAGTACTTC
NA,TRBD1,TRBV4-2,TRBJ1-1,CASSQIQGRTEAFF,TGTGCCAGCAGCCAAATACAGGGGCGCACTGAAGCTTTCTTT
NA,TRBD1,TRBV5-1,TRBJ1-1,CASSLNRGPGTEAFF,TGCGCCAGCAGCTTGAACAGGGGGCCGGGAACTGAAGCTTTCTTT
NA,NA,TRBV5-1,TRBJ1-3,CASSLGGTNDYGNTIYF,TGCGCCAGCAGCCTGGGTGGGACGAATGACTATGGAAACACCATATATTTT
NA,TRBD1,TRBV2,TRBJ2-7,CASMVRTGSFYEQYF,TGTGCCAGCATGGTGCGGACAGGGTCCTTTTACGAGCAGTACTTC
NA,NA,TRBV7-2,TRBJ2-7,CASSLGGGTDPKEQYF,TGTGCCAGCAGCTTAGGGGGGGGGACAGACCCTAAAGAGCAGTACTTC
NA,NA,TRBV7-2,TRBJ2-1,CASSFRCGAYNEQFF,TGTGCCAGCAGCTTTAGGTGCGGGGCCTACAATGAGCAGTTCTTC
NA,TRBD1,TRBV30,TRBJ1-5,CAWSRGGLGNQPQHF,TGTGCCTGGAGTCGAGGGGGCCTCGGCAATCAGCCCCAGCATTTT
NA,TRBD1,TRBV7-2,TRBJ1-5,CASSPTRDREGDQPQHF,TGTGCCAGCAGCCCCACCCGGGACAGGGAAGGAGATCAGCCCCAGCATTTT
once,TRBD1,TRBV27,TRBJ1-2,CASRDANGHGTGGGGYGYTF,TGTGCCAGCAGGGACGCTAATGGCCACGGGACAGGGGGCGGGGGCTATGGCTACACCTTC
NA,NA,TRBV7-9,TRBJ2-6,CASSLYFLGSGANVLTF,TGTGCCAGCAGCTTATATTTTTTGGGGTCTGGGGCCAACGTCCTGACTTTC
NA,NA,TRBV19,TRBJ2-7,CASRRTDSSYEQYF,TGTGCCAGCCGAAGGACAGATAGCTCCTACGAGCAGTACTTC
NA,NA,TRBV30,TRBJ1-5,CAWSVRGRVWDQPQHF,TGTGCCTGGAGTGTACGGGGCCGAGTCTGGGATCAGCCCCAGCATTTT
NA,NA,TRBV21-1,TRBJ1-5,CASSKVSYQPQHF,TGTGCCAGCAGCAAAGTAAGTTATCAGCCCCAGCATTTT
NA,NA,TRBV27,TRBJ2-5,CASSFKRATRQETQYF,TGTGCCAGCAGTTTTAAGAGGGCTACTCGTCAAGAGACCCAGTACTTC
NA,NA,TRBV12-5,TRBJ1-5,CASGSPAWSNQPQHF,TGTGCTAGTGGTTCCCCCGCATGGAGCAATCAGCCCCAGCATTTT
NA,NA,TRBV11-2,TRBJ2-7,CASSPVEPESKDEQYF,TGTGCCAGCAGCCCAGTAGAACCGGAGAGCAAGGACGAGCAGTACTTC
NA,NA,TRBV4-3,TRBJ1-5,CASSQELSNQPQHF,TGCGCCAGCAGCCAAGAATTGAGCAATCAGCCCCAGCATTTT
NA,TRBD2,TRBV7-2,TRBJ2-4,CASSLFGGEQNIQYF,TGTGCCAGCAGTTTGTTTGGGGGGGAGCAAAACATTCAGTACTTC
NA,NA,TRBV25-1,TRBJ2-7,CASSAPRASSRGDEQYF,TGTGCCAGCAGTGCCCCCCGGGCCAGCTCCCGAGGGGACGAGCAGTACTTC
once,NA,TRBV20-1,TRBJ2-7,CSARFTYEQYF,TGCAGTGCTAGATTTACCTACGAGCAGTACTTC
NA,TRBD1,TRBV19,TRBJ2-5,CASSLRDRAQETQYF,TGTGCCAGTAGTCTCAGGGACAGAGCCCAAGAGACCCAGTACTTC
NA,NA,TRBV4-3,TRBJ2-1,CASSQVRGLRYNEQFF,TGCGCCAGCAGCCAAGTGAGGGGACTCCGCTACAATGAGCAGTTCTTC
NA,TRBD2,TRBV19,TRBJ2-3,CASSMGSRGGGADTQYF,TGTGCCAGTAGTATGGGTTCTCGGGGGGGCGGCGCAGATACGCAGTATTTT
NA,NA,TRBV9,TRBJ2-3,CASSVETGVSQYF,TGTGCCAGCAGCGTAGAAACGGGGGTGTCGCAGTATTTT
NA,TRBD1,TRBV14,TRBJ1-1,CASSRSGTGGKAFF,TGTGCCAGCAGCCGTTCCGGGACAGGGGGCAAAGCTTTCTTT
NA,TRBD2,TRBV19,TRBJ2-2,CASSIEGSGGFTGELFF,TGTGCCAGTAGTATAGAGGGCAGCGGGGGATTCACCGGGGAGCTGTTTTTT
NA,NA,TRBV9,TRBJ2-6,CASSVVMGATNSGANVLTF,TGTGCCAGCAGCGTAGTGATGGGGGCAACAAACTCTGGGGCCAACGTCCTGACTTTC
NA,NA,TRBV19,TRBJ2-1,CASSPRTVYNEQFF,TGTGCCAGTTCCCCGAGGACAGTCTACAATGAGCAGTTCTTC
NA,NA,TRBV9,TRBJ1-1,CASSDGGAANTEAFF,TGTGCCAGCAGCGACGGAGGGGCAGCGAACACTGAAGCTTTCTTT
few,NA,TRBV7-9,TRBJ1-2,CASSPKQAPGYGYTF,TGTGCCAGCAGCCCCAAGCAGGCTCCAGGATATGGCTACACCTTC
NA,NA,TRBV6-4,TRBJ1-2,CASSDTPWELQLYGYTF,TGTGCCAGCAGTGACACCCCCTGGGAGCTGCAGCTCTATGGCTACACCTTC
NA,NA,TRBV4-3,TRBJ2-7,CASSQDGQKYYEQYF,TGCGCCAGCAGCCAAGATGGACAGAAGTACTACGAGCAGTACTTC
once,TRBD2,TRBV7-8,TRBJ2-7,CASSLVAGGLEWTYEQYF,TGTGCCAGCAGCTTAGTTGCGGGGGGTCTAGAATGGACCTACGAGCAGTACTTC
NA,NA,TRBV15,TRBJ2-2,CATSRDYRVPGELFF,TGTGCCACCAGCAGGGATTACAGGGTCCCCGGGGAGCTGTTTTTT
NA,NA,TRBV9,TRBJ2-5,CASGLAGQETQYF,TGTGCCAGCGGATTGGCAGGGCAAGAGACCCAGTACTTC
NA,NA,TRBV6-5,TRBJ2-5,CASSYQGGETQYF,TGTGCCAGCAGTTACCAGGGGGGGGAGACCCAGTACTTC
NA,NA,TRBV13,TRBJ1-3,CASSPPGGSGNTIYF,TGTGCCAGCAGCCCACCGGGGGGCTCTGGAAACACCATATATTTT
NA,TRBD1,TRBV7-9,TRBJ2-2,CASSLEGGPRTGELFF,TGTGCCAGCAGCTTAGAAGGGGGCCCGAGGACCGGGGAGCTGTTTTTT
NA,NA,TRBV9,TRBJ2-1,CASSSTETKTSPGYNEQFF,TGTGCCAGCAGCTCCACGGAGACTAAAACAAGCCCGGGGTACAATGAGCAGTTCTTC
NA,NA,TRBV7-6,TRBJ2-1,CATRASGQSDNEQFF,TGTGCCACCAGAGCCAGCGGGCAGAGCGACAATGAGCAGTTCTTC
NA,TRBD1,TRBV11-1,TRBJ1-1,CASSLADRVGTEAFF,TGTGCCAGCAGCTTAGCGGACAGGGTGGGCACTGAAGCTTTCTTT
NA,NA,TRBV6-1,TRBJ2-1,CASINWGEQFF,TGTGCCAGCATAAACTGGGGTGAGCAGTTCTTC
NA,NA,TRBV28,TRBJ1-1,CASSSPSNRPLRDTEAFF,TGTGCCAGCAGTTCTCCTTCGAACAGGCCCCTCCGGGACACTGAAGCTTTCTTT
few,NA,TRBV4-1,TRBJ1-5,CASSQGIGTPHQPQHF,TGCGCCAGCAGCCAAGGGATCGGGACACCTCATCAGCCCCAGCATTTT
NA,TRBD1,TRBV10-3,TRBJ1-2,CAISEDRGGYTF,TGTGCCATCAGTGAAGACAGGGGAGGCTACACCTTC
NA,TRBD1,TRBV4-1,TRBJ1-2,CASSPTPDRGVSGYTF,TGCGCCAGCAGCCCTACCCCCGACAGGGGAGTTTCGGGCTACACCTTC
NA,TRBD1,TRBV5-1,TRBJ1-1,CASSLAVSGGCRTEAFF,TGCGCCAGCAGCTTGGCCGTATCAGGGGGCTGTCGAACTGAAGCTTTCTTT
NA,NA,TRBV5-1,TRBJ1-6,CAIQAGPHNSPLHF,TGCGCCATTCAAGCAGGGCCCCATAATTCACCCCTCCACTTT
NA,NA,TRBV7-6,TRBJ2-4,CASSPAAGGSRQGNIQYF,TGTGCCAGCAGCCCCGCCGCGGGCGGGTCCAGACAAGGAAACATTCAGTACTTC